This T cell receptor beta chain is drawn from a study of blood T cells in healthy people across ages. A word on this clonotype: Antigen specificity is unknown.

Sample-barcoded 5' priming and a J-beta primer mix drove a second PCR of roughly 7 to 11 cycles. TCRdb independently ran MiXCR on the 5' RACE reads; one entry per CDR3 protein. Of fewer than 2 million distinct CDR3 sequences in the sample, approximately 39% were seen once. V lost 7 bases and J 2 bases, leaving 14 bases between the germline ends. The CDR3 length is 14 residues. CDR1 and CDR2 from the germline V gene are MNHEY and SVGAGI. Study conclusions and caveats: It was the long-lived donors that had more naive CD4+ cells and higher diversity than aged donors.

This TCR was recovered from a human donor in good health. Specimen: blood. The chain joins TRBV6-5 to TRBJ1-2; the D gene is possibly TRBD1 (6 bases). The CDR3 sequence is CASMKAGGNYGYTF. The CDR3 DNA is TGTGCCAGCATGAAAGCGGGGGGCAACTATGGCTACACCTTC.